This TCR beta chain was recorded in a study of shared clonotypes between healthy human individuals. The germline V gene encodes CDR1 LGHNA and CDR2 YNFKEQ. The V gene lost 0 bases and the J gene lost 3 bases, with 12 bases spanning the gap. The CDR3 loop spans 15 amino acids. The protocol was immunoSEQ multiplex PCR, while the TCRdb copy is restricted to in-frame clones and leaves out a portion. The sample carries roughly 2.1 million clones, under 95% recorded once. Naive CD8 cells lacked CD45RO and underwent positive selection for CCR7, leaving out terminally differentiated effector memory CD45RA+ cells.

J is TRBJ2-7 and V is TRBV4-2; TRBD2 might be the D (6 bases). This TCR was sampled from a man aged 18 to 35 in good health. Some clones in this sample may be carry-over from other donors' samples. The sequenced material came from naive CD8+ T cells from PBMCs. CDR3 sequence reads: CASSQEWVGGYEQYF. DNA of the CDR3: TGTGCCAGCAGCCAAGAATGGGTCGGGGGCTACGAGCAGTACTTC.